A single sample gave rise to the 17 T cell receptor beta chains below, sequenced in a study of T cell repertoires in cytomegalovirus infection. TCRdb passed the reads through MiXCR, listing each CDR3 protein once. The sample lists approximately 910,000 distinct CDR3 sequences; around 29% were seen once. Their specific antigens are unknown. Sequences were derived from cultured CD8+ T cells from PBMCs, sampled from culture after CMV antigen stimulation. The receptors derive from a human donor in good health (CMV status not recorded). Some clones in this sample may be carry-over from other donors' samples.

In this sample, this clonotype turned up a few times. The CDR3 is CASRTSWGGSYNEQFF. CDR3 nucleotides: TGTGCCAGCAGAACCTCCTGGGGGGGCTCCTACAATGAGCAGTTCTTC. The chain joins TRBV6-5 to TRBJ2-1; 7 bases are a match to TRBD2. Germline V gene data show CDR1 as MNHEY and CDR2 as SVGAGI. This CDR3 is 16 amino acids long. V lost 6 bases and J lost 0; bases outside the gene matches: 8.

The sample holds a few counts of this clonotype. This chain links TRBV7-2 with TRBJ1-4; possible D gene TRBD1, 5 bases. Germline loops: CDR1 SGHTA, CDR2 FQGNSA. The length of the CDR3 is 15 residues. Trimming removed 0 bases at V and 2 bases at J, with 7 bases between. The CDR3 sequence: CASSLAGGTNEKLFF. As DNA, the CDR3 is TGTGCCAGCAGCTTAGCCGGGGGGACTAATGAAAAACTGTTTTTT.

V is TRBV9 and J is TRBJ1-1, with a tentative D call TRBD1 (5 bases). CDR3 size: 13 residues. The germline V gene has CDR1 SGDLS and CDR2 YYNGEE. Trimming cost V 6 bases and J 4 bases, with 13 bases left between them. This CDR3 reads CASNMNGGTEAFF. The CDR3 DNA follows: TGTGCCAGCAATATGAACGGGGGCACTGAAGCTTTCTTT.

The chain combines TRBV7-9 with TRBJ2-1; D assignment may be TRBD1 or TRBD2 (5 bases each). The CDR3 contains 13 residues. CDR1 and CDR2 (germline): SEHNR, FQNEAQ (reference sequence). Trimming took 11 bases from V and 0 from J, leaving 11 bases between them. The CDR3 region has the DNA TGTGCCTCAGGGAGCGGCTCCTACAATGAGCAGTTCTTC. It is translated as CASGSGSYNEQFF.

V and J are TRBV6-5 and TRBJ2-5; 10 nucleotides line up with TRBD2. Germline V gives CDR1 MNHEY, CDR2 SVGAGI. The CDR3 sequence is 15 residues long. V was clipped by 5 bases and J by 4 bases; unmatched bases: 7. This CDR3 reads CASSVQRGGRETQYF. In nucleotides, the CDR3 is TGTGCCAGCAGTGTCCAGCGGGGGGGCCGAGAGACCCAGTACTTC.

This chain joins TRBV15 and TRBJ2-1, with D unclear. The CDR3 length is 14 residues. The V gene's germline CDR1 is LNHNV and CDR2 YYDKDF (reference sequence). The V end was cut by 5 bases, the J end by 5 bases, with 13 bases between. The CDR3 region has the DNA TGTGCCACCAGCCCGGCCTCGCGGCACAATGAGCAGTTCTTC. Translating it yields CATSPASRHNEQFF.

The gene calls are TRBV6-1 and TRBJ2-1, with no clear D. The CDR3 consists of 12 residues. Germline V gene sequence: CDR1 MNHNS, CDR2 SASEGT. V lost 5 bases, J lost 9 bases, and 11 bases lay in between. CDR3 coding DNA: TGTGCCAGCAGTTCCTCCTTTGCTGAGCAGTTCTTC. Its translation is CASSSSFAEQFF.

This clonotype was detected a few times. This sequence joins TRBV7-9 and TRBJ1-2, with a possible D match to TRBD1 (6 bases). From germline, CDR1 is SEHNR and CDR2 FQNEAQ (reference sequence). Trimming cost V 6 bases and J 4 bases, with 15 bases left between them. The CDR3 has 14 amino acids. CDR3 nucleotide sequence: TGTGCCAGCAGTGAACCGGGGGCCTTCTATGGCTACACCTTC. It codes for CASSEPGAFYGYTF.

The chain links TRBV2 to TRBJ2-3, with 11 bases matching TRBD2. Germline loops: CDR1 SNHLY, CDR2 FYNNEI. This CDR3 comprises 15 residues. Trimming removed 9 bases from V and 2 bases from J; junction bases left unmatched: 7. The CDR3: CASAGTSGATDTQYF. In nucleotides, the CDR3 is TGTGCCAGTGCTGGGACTAGCGGAGCCACAGATACGCAGTATTTT.

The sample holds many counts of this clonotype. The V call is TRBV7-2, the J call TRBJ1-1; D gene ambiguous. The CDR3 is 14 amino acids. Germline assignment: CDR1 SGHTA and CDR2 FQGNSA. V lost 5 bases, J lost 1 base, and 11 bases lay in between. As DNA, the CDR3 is TGTGCCAGCAGCCCCTTTTTAGGGAACACTGAAGCTTTCTTT. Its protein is CASSPFLGNTEAFF.

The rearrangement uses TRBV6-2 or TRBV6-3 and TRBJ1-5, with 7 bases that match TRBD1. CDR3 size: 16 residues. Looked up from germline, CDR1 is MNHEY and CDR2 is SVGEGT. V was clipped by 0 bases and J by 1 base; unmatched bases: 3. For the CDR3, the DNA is TGTGCCAGCAGTTACTCGACAGGGATAAGCAATCAGCCCCAGCATTTT. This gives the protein CASSYSTGISNQPQHF.

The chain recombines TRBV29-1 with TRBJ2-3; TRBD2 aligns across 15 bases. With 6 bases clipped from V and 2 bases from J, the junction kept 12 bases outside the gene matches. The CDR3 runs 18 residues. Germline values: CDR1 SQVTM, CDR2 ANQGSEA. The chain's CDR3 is CSVPGLAGGHSFTDTQYF. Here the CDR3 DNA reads TGCAGCGTGCCGGGACTAGCGGGGGGTCATTCCTTCACAGATACGCAGTATTTT.

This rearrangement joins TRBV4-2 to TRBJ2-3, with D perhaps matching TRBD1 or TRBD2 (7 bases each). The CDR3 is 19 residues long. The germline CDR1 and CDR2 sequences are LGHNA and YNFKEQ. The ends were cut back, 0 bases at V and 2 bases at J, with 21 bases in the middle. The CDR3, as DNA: TGTGCCAGCAGCCAAGATAGGGGGCCACAGCGGGGTTCCACAGATACGCAGTATTTT. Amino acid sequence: CASSQDRGPQRGSTDTQYF.

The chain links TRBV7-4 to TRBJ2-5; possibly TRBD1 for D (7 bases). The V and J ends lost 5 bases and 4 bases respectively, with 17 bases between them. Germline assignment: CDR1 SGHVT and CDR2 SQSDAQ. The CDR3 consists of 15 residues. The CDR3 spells CASSAYMRDRETQYF. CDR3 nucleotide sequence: TGTGCCAGCAGCGCATACATGCGGGACAGAGAGACCCAGTACTTC.

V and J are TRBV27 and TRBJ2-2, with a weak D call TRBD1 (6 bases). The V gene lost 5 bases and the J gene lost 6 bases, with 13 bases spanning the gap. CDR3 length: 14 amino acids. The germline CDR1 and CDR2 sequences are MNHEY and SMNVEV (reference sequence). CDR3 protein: CASSQEQGPGELFF. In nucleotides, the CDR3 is TGTGCCAGCAGTCAGGAACAGGGACCCGGGGAGCTGTTTTTT.

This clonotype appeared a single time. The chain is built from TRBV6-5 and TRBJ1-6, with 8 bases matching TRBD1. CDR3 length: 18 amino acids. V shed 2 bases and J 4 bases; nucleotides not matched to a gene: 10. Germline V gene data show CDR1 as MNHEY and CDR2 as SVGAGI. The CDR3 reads CASSYDAGGIGYNSPLHF. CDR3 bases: TGTGCCAGCAGTTACGATGCAGGGGGCATCGGATATAATTCACCCCTCCACTTT.

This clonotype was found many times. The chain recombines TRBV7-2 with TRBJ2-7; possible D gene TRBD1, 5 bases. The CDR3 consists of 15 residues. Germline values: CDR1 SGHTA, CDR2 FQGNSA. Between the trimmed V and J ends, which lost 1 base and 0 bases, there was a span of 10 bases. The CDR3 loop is CASSLVPGSSYEQYF. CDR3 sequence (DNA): TGTGCCAGCAGCTTAGTTCCAGGGTCCTCCTACGAGCAGTACTTC.